These T cell receptor beta chains were read from a single sample in a study of cytomegalovirus exposure and HLA in healthy donors. Data came from immunoSEQ multiplex PCR; TCRdb stores just in-frame clones and leaves some out. Of roughly 130,000 clones in the sample, roughly 80% were seen once. Sequencing was carried out using PBMCs. The receptors stem from a male donor in good health and CMV-seropositive. The CDR3 runs from the conserved cysteine through the conserved F or W. The order of the fields is V gene, J gene, CDR3 length, D gene, clone size, CDR3 DNA, CDR3 protein. The D gene is left open where the match is weak. A clone size is listed for some rows: how often the clone was seen (once, few, many), or a class if it is expanded.

TRBV19	TRBJ1-4	17	NA	once	TGTGCCAGTACCATAAGGGGCAGGGGACAAACTAATGAAAAACTGTTTTTT	CASTIRGRGQTNEKLFF
TRBV28	TRBJ1-5	15	TRBD1	NA	TGTGCCAGCAGGACATTGACAGGGCTCAATCAGCCCCAGCATTTT	CASRTLTGLNQPQHF
TRBV5-4	TRBJ1-2	14	NA	once	TGTGCCAGCAGCTCCCCGCGGCAGGGGCAAGGCTACACCTTC	CASSSPRQGQGYTF
TRBV6-5	TRBJ2-1	14	TRBD2	NA	TGTGCCAGCAGTTACGGCAGAGCGGGAGTTGAGCAGTTCTTC	CASSYGRAGVEQFF
TRBV19	TRBJ2-7	15	NA	NA	TGTGCCAGTAGTGATAGACTTCTCAGCTCCTACGAGCAGTACTTC	CASSDRLLSSYEQYF
TRBV5-5	TRBJ2-7	18	TRBD1	few	TGTGCCAGCAGCTTTGGCCCCCTGACAGGGGGCAGGATTTACGAGCAGTACTTC	CASSFGPLTGGRIYEQYF
TRBV7-2	TRBJ2-7	16	TRBD2	NA	TGTGCCAGCAGCTTACCTCCTGGACTAGCCAGGAACGAGCAGTACTTC	CASSLPPGLARNEQYF
TRBV7-9	TRBJ2-7	13	NA	once	TGTGCCAGCAGCTTAGGCGTTCCCTACGAGCAGTACTTC	CASSLGVPYEQYF
TRBV7-2	TRBJ1-1	16	NA	NA	TGTGCCAGCAGCTTAGCCGAGAGCCTAAGGGGCACTGAAGCTTTCTTT	CASSLAESLRGTEAFF
TRBV27	TRBJ2-5	16	TRBD2	few	TGTGCCAGCAGTTTATGGGCGGGAGCGTACCAAGAGACCCAGTACTTC	CASSLWAGAYQETQYF
TRBV5-1	TRBJ2-2	16	NA	NA	TGCGCCAGCAGCGCCCTAGCAGGTCTGAACACCGGGGAGCTGTTTTTT	CASSALAGLNTGELFF
TRBV5-4	TRBJ2-7	15	NA	NA	TGTGCCAGCAGCTTGGAAGGTCAAGGCGGCTACGAGCAGTACTTC	CASSLEGQGGYEQYF
TRBV6-5	TRBJ2-2	14	TRBD1	once	TGTGCCAGCAGATCGGGACAGGGGATCGGGGAGCTGTTTTTT	CASRSGQGIGELFF
TRBV9	TRBJ2-7	18	TRBD2	NA	TGTGCCAGCAGCGTAGTAGTTTATTGGCGGGAGAAGGGCTACGAGCAGTACTTC	CASSVVVYWREKGYEQYF